A selection of T cell receptor beta chains follows, all from one sample in a study of shared clonotypes between healthy human individuals. The repertoire was sequenced with immunoSEQ multiplex PCR; TCRdb's copy has only in-frame clones and lacks some. The table includes more than 550,000 clones, roughly 87% detected once. The sample taken for sequencing was memory CD8+ T cells from PBMCs. The receptors originated from a man aged 18 to 29 in good health. Some clones in this sample may be carry-over from other donors' samples. Each CDR3 is given with its conserved first and last residue. The order of the fields is J gene, D gene, clone size, V gene, CDR3 protein, CDR3 DNA. The D gene is left open where the match is weak. Not all rows give a size; the values are once, few, many and, for expanded clones, a class.

J gene: TRBJ2-5
D gene: -
clone size: -
V gene: TRBV7-9
CDR3 protein: CASSARGQETQYF
CDR3 DNA: TGTGCCAGCTCCGCCCGGGGCCAAGAGACCCAGTACTTC

J gene: TRBJ2-7
D gene: TRBD1
clone size: -
V gene: TRBV6-6
CDR3 protein: CASSPMPDRETYEQYF
CDR3 DNA: TGTGCCAGCAGCCCCATGCCGGACAGGGAAACCTACGAGCAGTACTTC

J gene: TRBJ2-2
D gene: TRBD1
clone size: few
V gene: TRBV9
CDR3 protein: CASSVDDRGRNGELFF
CDR3 DNA: TGTGCCAGCAGCGTAGACGACAGGGGGCGGAACGGGGAGCTGTTTTTT

J gene: TRBJ1-5
D gene: TRBD1
clone size: -
V gene: TRBV13
CDR3 protein: CASSWDRDQPQHF
CDR3 DNA: TGTGCCAGCAGCTGGGACAGGGATCAGCCCCAGCATTTT

J gene: TRBJ2-2
D gene: -
clone size: -
V gene: TRBV6-5
CDR3 protein: CASSYARWGDGGELFF
CDR3 DNA: TGTGCCAGCAGTTACGCCCGGTGGGGGGACGGCGGGGAGCTGTTTTTT

J gene: TRBJ2-3
D gene: TRBD2
clone size: -
V gene: TRBV27
CDR3 protein: CASSPIAGGADTQYF
CDR3 DNA: TGTGCCAGCAGTCCGATAGCGGGAGGCGCAGATACGCAGTATTTT

J gene: TRBJ2-3
D gene: TRBD2
clone size: -
V gene: TRBV7-2
CDR3 protein: CASSVTSGNTDTQYF
CDR3 DNA: TGTGCCAGCAGCGTCACTAGCGGGAACACAGATACGCAGTATTTT

J gene: TRBJ1-4
D gene: -
clone size: once
V gene: TRBV6-4
CDR3 protein: CANKSRFPNEKLFF
CDR3 DNA: TGTGCCAACAAATCCAGGTTTCCTAATGAAAAACTGTTTTTT

J gene: TRBJ1-2
D gene: -
clone size: few
V gene: TRBV25-1
CDR3 protein: CASSELGRFIF
CDR3 DNA: TGTGCCAGCAGTGAACTGGGACGGTTCATCTTC

J gene: TRBJ2-2
D gene: -
clone size: -
V gene: TRBV5-1
CDR3 protein: CATSYWGPTGELFF
CDR3 DNA: TGCGCCACCTCGTATTGGGGTCCCACCGGGGAGCTGTTTTTT

J gene: TRBJ2-3
D gene: TRBD2
clone size: -
V gene: TRBV14
CDR3 protein: CASSQGTSWDTQYF
CDR3 DNA: TGTGCCAGCAGCCAGGGGACTAGCTGGGATACGCAGTATTTT

J gene: TRBJ1-1
D gene: -
clone size: -
V gene: TRBV5-1
CDR3 protein: CASSLEWWDTYTEAFF
CDR3 DNA: TGCGCCAGCAGCTTGGAATGGTGGGACACTTACACTGAAGCTTTCTTT

J gene: TRBJ2-5
D gene: -
clone size: -
V gene: TRBV21-1
CDR3 protein: CASIPSKVGSGPWQETQYF
CDR3 DNA: TGTGCCAGCATCCCGAGCAAAGTTGGGTCGGGCCCGTGGCAAGAGACCCAGTACTTC

J gene: TRBJ2-5
D gene: TRBD1
clone size: -
V gene: TRBV6-5
CDR3 protein: CASSWTGGGETQYF
CDR3 DNA: TGTGCCAGCAGCTGGACAGGGGGGGGAGAGACCCAGTACTTC

J gene: TRBJ2-7
D gene: -
clone size: -
V gene: TRBV5-4
CDR3 protein: CASSLGLVTYEQYF
CDR3 DNA: TGTGCCAGCAGCTTGGGGTTAGTCACCTACGAGCAGTACTTC

J gene: TRBJ2-6
D gene: -
clone size: -
V gene: TRBV27
CDR3 protein: CASSFLGFGANVLTF
CDR3 DNA: TGTGCCAGCAGTTTTTTGGGGTTTGGGGCCAACGTCCTGACTTTC

J gene: TRBJ2-1
D gene: TRBD1
clone size: -
V gene: TRBV9
CDR3 protein: CASSPISAQGAKDEQFF
CDR3 DNA: TGTGCCAGCAGCCCAATCAGCGCACAGGGGGCTAAGGATGAGCAGTTCTTC

J gene: TRBJ1-1
D gene: -
clone size: -
V gene: TRBV6-6
CDR3 protein: CASTPTGLVEAFF
CDR3 DNA: TGTGCCAGCACTCCTACAGGGTTGGTGGAAGCTTTCTTT

J gene: TRBJ2-7
D gene: TRBD1
clone size: -
V gene: TRBV2
CDR3 protein: CASRESGQGWYF
CDR3 DNA: TGTGCCAGCAGGGAAAGCGGACAGGGGTGGTACTTC

J gene: TRBJ1-3
D gene: -
clone size: -
V gene: TRBV28
CDR3 protein: CASSFGQRIGNTIYF
CDR3 DNA: TGTGCCAGCAGTTTCGGGCAGCGGATAGGAAACACCATATATTTT

J gene: TRBJ2-7
D gene: -
clone size: once
V gene: TRBV7-9
CDR3 protein: CASSSGEDYEQYF
CDR3 DNA: TGTGCCAGCAGTTCGGGGGAGGATTACGAGCAGTACTTC

J gene: TRBJ2-4
D gene: -
clone size: -
V gene: TRBV28
CDR3 protein: CASSGLGAAELDIQYF
CDR3 DNA: TGTGCCAGCAGTGGATTGGGGGCCGCCGAGCTGGACATTCAGTACTTC

J gene: TRBJ2-7
D gene: -
clone size: -
V gene: TRBV7-2
CDR3 protein: CASSKSPGSAYEQYF
CDR3 DNA: TGTGCCAGCAGCAAATCCCCCGGCTCCGCTTACGAGCAGTACTTC

J gene: TRBJ2-7
D gene: TRBD1
clone size: -
V gene: TRBV6-5
CDR3 protein: CASSYSGDSLYEQYF
CDR3 DNA: TGTGCCAGCAGTTACTCTGGGGACAGCCTATACGAGCAGTACTTC

J gene: TRBJ1-1
D gene: -
clone size: -
V gene: TRBV4-3
CDR3 protein: CASSQGRFYTEAFF
CDR3 DNA: TGCGCCAGCAGCCAGGGGAGATTTTACACTGAAGCTTTCTTT

J gene: TRBJ1-1
D gene: -
clone size: few
V gene: TRBV6-5
CDR3 protein: CASSVGWGTEAFF
CDR3 DNA: TGTGCCAGTAGCGTGGGTTGGGGCACTGAAGCTTTCTTT

J gene: TRBJ2-7
D gene: -
clone size: -
V gene: TRBV18
CDR3 protein: CASSHRDSPYEQYF
CDR3 DNA: TGTGCCAGCTCACACCGTGACAGCCCCTACGAGCAGTACTTC

J gene: TRBJ1-1
D gene: -
clone size: few
V gene: TRBV27
CDR3 protein: CASSFTGYTEAFF
CDR3 DNA: TGTGCCAGCAGTTTCACAGGGTACACTGAAGCTTTCTTT

J gene: TRBJ2-7
D gene: -
clone size: -
V gene: TRBV21-1
CDR3 protein: CASSRGPSTNYEQYF
CDR3 DNA: TGTGCCAGCAGCAGGGGACCATCGACCAACTACGAGCAGTACTTC

J gene: TRBJ2-1
D gene: -
clone size: -
V gene: TRBV13
CDR3 protein: CASSSLAASSYNEQFF
CDR3 DNA: TGTGCCAGCAGCTCCCTCGCGGCCAGCTCCTACAATGAGCAGTTCTTC

J gene: TRBJ1-3
D gene: -
clone size: once
V gene: TRBV4-1
CDR3 protein: CASSQAFPPFSGNTIYF
CDR3 DNA: TGCGCCAGCAGCCAAGCCTTTCCTCCATTCTCTGGAAACACCATATATTTT

J gene: TRBJ1-1
D gene: TRBD1
clone size: -
V gene: TRBV2
CDR3 protein: CASSEQGAGTEAFF
CDR3 DNA: TGTGCCAGCAGTGAGCAGGGGGCGGGGACTGAAGCTTTCTTT

J gene: TRBJ2-5
D gene: -
clone size: -
V gene: TRBV7-9
CDR3 protein: CASDARGRETQYF
CDR3 DNA: TGTGCCAGCGACGCTCGGGGGCGAGAGACCCAGTACTTC

J gene: TRBJ1-1
D gene: -
clone size: -
V gene: TRBV7-9
CDR3 protein: CASSLSPGNTEAFF
CDR3 DNA: TGTGCCAGCAGCTTATCCCCAGGGAACACTGAAGCTTTCTTT

J gene: TRBJ2-4
D gene: -
clone size: -
V gene: TRBV6-5
CDR3 protein: CASGTGILNIQYF
CDR3 DNA: TGTGCCAGCGGGACTGGGATCTTAAACATTCAGTACTTC

J gene: TRBJ1-5
D gene: TRBD1
clone size: few
V gene: TRBV15
CDR3 protein: CATGGDRESNQPQHF
CDR3 DNA: TGTGCCACCGGCGGGGACAGGGAGAGCAATCAGCCCCAGCATTTT

J gene: TRBJ2-7
D gene: -
clone size: -
V gene: TRBV7-9
CDR3 protein: CASSLTLTESTYEQYF
CDR3 DNA: TGTGCCAGCAGCTTAACTCTGACAGAGAGTACCTACGAGCAGTACTTC

J gene: TRBJ1-2
D gene: -
clone size: -
V gene: TRBV19
CDR3 protein: CASRGGSGYTF
CDR3 DNA: TGTGCCAGTAGGGGAGGAAGTGGCTACACCTTC

J gene: TRBJ2-3
D gene: -
clone size: -
V gene: TRBV11-2
CDR3 protein: CASSLVPKRGGLDTQYF
CDR3 DNA: TGTGCCAGCAGCTTAGTCCCAAAGCGAGGCGGGCTTGATACGCAGTATTTT

J gene: TRBJ1-1
D gene: TRBD1
clone size: few
V gene: TRBV7-9
CDR3 protein: CASSFPGTGEENTEAFF
CDR3 DNA: TGTGCCAGCAGCTTCCCCGGGACAGGGGAGGAGAACACTGAAGCTTTCTTT